The source of this T cell receptor (beta chain) is a study of somatic mutations in cytotoxic T cells in rheumatoid arthritis. Study information: A roughly 32 ml EDTA sample of patient blood was drawn right after diagnosis, before any treatment. Flow cytometry sorted some V beta antibody-stained T-cell populations to nearly 100% purity, V beta1+ cells among them being sequenced for TCRB.

TCRdb's table, derived via immunoSEQ multiplex PCR, lists solely in-frame clones and lacks some. Among 15,000 to 20,000 clones listed, about 85% were seen once. Germline V gives CDR1 SGHDT, CDR2 YYEEEE. The junction had 3 bases not matched to a gene; V was cut back by 5 bases and J by 4 bases. This CDR3 contains 13 residues. This clone was counted a single time. The chain carries TRBV5-6 and TRBJ1-1, with 9 bases that match TRBD1. The sequenced material came from CD8+ T cells sorted from blood. This clonotype was obtained from a woman aged 40 to 49 with rheumatoid arthritis. Here the CDR3 reads CASRETGGTEAFF. CDR3 sequence (DNA): TGTGCCAGCAGGGAGACAGGGGGCACTGAAGCTTTCTTT.